This T cell receptor (beta chain) comes out of a study of radiation and T cells in renal cell carcinoma. Overall study results and limits: Only small tumor regions of about 1 g were sampled.

This CDR3 region has 16 residues. Trimming took off 1 base at V and 1 base at J, with 14 bases between the two ends. Germline CDR1 LGHNT, CDR2 FRNRAP. Turning to this clone: Its antigen is not identified.

The method was immunoSEQ multiplex PCR; TCRdb's version includes in-frame clones alone and lacks a portion of them. The sample consists of tens of thousands of clones, over 45% of them appearing once. Treatment noted: treatment-naive control, cytoreductive nephrectomy. The sample consisted of tumor tissue, taken from a patient whose treatment was nephrectomy without radiotherapy. The rearrangement joins TRBV12-5 to TRBJ2-7, with a weak D call TRBD1 (5 bases). This clonotype originated in a man aged 35-49 years with renal cell carcinoma. CDR3 sequence (DNA): TGTGCTAGTGGTTTGGCCCCAGGGTTTCGATCCTACGAGCAGTACGTC. Its protein product is CASGLAPGFRSYEQYV.